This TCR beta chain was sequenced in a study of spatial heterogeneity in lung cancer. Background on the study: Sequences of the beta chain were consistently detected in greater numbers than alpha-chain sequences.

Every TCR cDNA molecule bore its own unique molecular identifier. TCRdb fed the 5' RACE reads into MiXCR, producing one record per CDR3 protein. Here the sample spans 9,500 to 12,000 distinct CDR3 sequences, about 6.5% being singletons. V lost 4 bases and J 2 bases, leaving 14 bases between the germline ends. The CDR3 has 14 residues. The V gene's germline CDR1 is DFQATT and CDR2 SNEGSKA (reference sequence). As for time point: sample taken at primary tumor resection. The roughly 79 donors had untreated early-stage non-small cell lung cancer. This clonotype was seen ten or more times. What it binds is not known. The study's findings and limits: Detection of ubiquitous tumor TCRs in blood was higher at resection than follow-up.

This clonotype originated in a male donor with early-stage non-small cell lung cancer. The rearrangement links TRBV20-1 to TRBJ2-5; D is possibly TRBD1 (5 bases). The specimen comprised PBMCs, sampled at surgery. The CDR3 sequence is CSAKDKAPQETQYF. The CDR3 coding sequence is TGCAGTGCTAAGGACAAGGCTCCTCAAGAGACCCAGTACTTC.